This record looks at one TCR beta chain sequence and its context. The data are from a study of blood T cell repertoires in COVID-19. Overall study: Sample material is recorded as cDNA or gDNA derived from T cells, B-cell-depleted T cells, or PBMCs.

The germline V gene encodes CDR1 KGHSH and CDR2 LQKENI. V dropped 2 bases and J dropped 5; count of bases not matched to a gene: 5. This CDR3 has 14 residues. Authors' methods: Scientists estimated how many nucleated cells there were by amplifying reference gene primers. Generated by immunoSEQ multiplex PCR, the TCRdb table keeps only in-frame clones and is missing some. V and J calls and clone size come straight from that table; D and trimming were deduced from the DNA. The data show under 300,000 clones, with roughly 82% seen just once and 2% to 2.5% held by the top ten. The sample consisted of peripheral blood. The J gene is TRBJ1-2, the V gene TRBV18; TRBD1 matches 7 bases. The source of this sequence is a man aged 35 to 55 who had recovered from COVID-19. The CDR3 loop is CASSPGTGEYGYTF. CDR3 DNA sequence: TGTGCCAGCTCACCAGGCACAGGGGAGTATGGCTACACCTTC.